This T cell receptor (beta chain) was captured by sequencing in a study of cytomegalovirus exposure and HLA in healthy donors. Overall study context: Some 85 million unique TCRs, all from HLA-typed donors, were included in an early release of the data. Study-level findings and limits: When a later analysis was performed, an Asian-associated ancestry cluster reportedly had fewer N-insertions than the approximately 690-donor mean. Sequencing had likely introduced a cluster of highly shared sequence variants as an artifact.

The trim removed 4 bases at V and 0 bases at J, leaving 7 bases unmatched. The CDR3 extends over 16 amino acids. Germline V gene sequence: CDR1 MNHEY, CDR2 SVGAGI. Worth noting for this clone: No antigen is known for it.

The PCR made use of 60 Vbeta and 13 Jbeta primers. Some clones are missing from TCRdb's copy, which holds only in-frame ones; the method was immunoSEQ multiplex PCR. The table lists approximately 70,000 clones, about two thirds of them singletons. What was sequenced was PBMCs. This chain joins TRBV6-5 and TRBJ1-2, with TRBD1 matching over 8 bases. The TCR originated in a woman in her forties or fifties in good health and CMV-seropositive. Written as DNA, the CDR3 is TGTGCCAGCAGTTCTACTTACAGGGGGACTAACTATGGCTACACCTTC. Its translation is CASSSTYRGTNYGYTF.